A selection of T cell receptor beta chains follows, all from one sample in a study of CD8 T cells in Susac syndrome. TCRdb called the immunoSEQ multiplex PCR reads again in MiXCR, with one record for every CDR3 protein. The sample shows 150,000 to 200,000 distinct CDR3 sequences, roughly 94% of them seen only once. The sequenced sample was CD4+ T cells from PBMCs. The receptors originated from a human donor in good health. Each CDR3 is given without its conserved first and last residue. Fields, in order: V gene, J gene, CDR3 protein.

TRBV7-2,TRBJ2-7,ASSASAQSYEQY
TRBV29-1,TRBJ1-1,SVRHDRHEEAF
TRBV30,TRBJ2-5,AWRDPGTGDGETQY
TRBV30,TRBJ2-3,AWTGGAGTQY
TRBV12-3/TRBV12-4,TRBJ1-2,ASRPTGNRGYT
TRBV6-2/TRBV6-3,TRBJ1-5,ASSYSRTGVSNQPQH
TRBV7-9,TRBJ2-7,ASRQLSYEQY
TRBV13,TRBJ1-2,ASSSSGGYT
TRBV11-1,TRBJ2-1,ASSLTGHEQF
TRBV19,TRBJ2-1,ASTFSGDIDEQF
TRBV18,TRBJ2-3,ASSPPRGTDTQY
TRBV30,TRBJ2-3,AWSRGLAGLGDTQY
TRBV4-3,TRBJ1-4,ASSQAVLYNEKLF
TRBV20-1,TRBJ2-1,SASSMTKMGRDEQF
TRBV29-1,TRBJ2-7,SVRITAYEQY
TRBV6-2/TRBV6-3,TRBJ2-3,ASGLAGADTQY
TRBV27,TRBJ2-2,ASSRGERRELF
TRBV27,TRBJ1-1,ASSLYARTDMNTEAF
TRBV7-9,TRBJ2-1,ASSFHEQF
TRBV6-6,TRBJ2-7,ASKTTSGSDEQY
TRBV9,TRBJ2-7,ASSVEGYEEQY
TRBV30,TRBJ2-7,AWSEDRGPYEQY
TRBV30,TRBJ1-2,AWTGTAYGYT
TRBV20-1,TRBJ2-7,SARQSYEQY
TRBV20-1,TRBJ2-1,SAPGLAGGNEQF
TRBV25-1,TRBJ2-3,ASSVRTDTQY
TRBV5-4,TRBJ2-3,ASSFRTSGREDTQY
TRBV7-2,TRBJ2-1,ASSQVAGVTEQF
TRBV7-3,TRBJ2-5,ASSPNPGQGTSY
TRBV9,TRBJ2-1,ASSVAFTSYNEQF
TRBV9,TRBJ2-6,ASSGSRDRTSGANVLT
TRBV15,TRBJ2-7,ATSRGLAGDKQY
TRBV30,TRBJ2-6,AWSAQASGANVLT
TRBV28,TRBJ2-5,ASSPSAGGRGETQY
TRBV4-1,TRBJ1-2,ASSQDPRLNYGYT
TRBV9,TRBJ2-1,ASSVQYLAGEQF
TRBV29-1,TRBJ2-3,SVVWRRYTDTQY
TRBV6-4,TRBJ1-5,ASNPRQPQH
TRBV3-1,TRBJ2-1,ASSFPGLAGRNEQF
TRBV29-1,TRBJ2-3,SGKPGLAADTQY
TRBV15,TRBJ2-1,ATSPAGAQYNEQF
TRBV29-1,TRBJ2-1,SVTRQGGTRNEQF
TRBV30,TRBJ1-4,AWLRDEKLF
TRBV29-1,TRBJ2-5,SVVGVGETQY
TRBV2,TRBJ1-2,ASRRDRKSGYT
TRBV20-1,TRBJ2-7,SAIRGTSGIRGEQY
TRBV15,TRBJ2-7,ATSRDSASSYEQY
TRBV28,TRBJ2-7,ASMRGRYEQY
TRBV19,TRBJ1-2,ASSRKGGNYGYT
TRBV20-1,TRBJ2-4,SANPHLSKNIQY
TRBV5-1,TRBJ2-1,ASSGFNEQF
TRBV14,TRBJ2-3,ASRAGPSTDTQY